What follows are 5 T cell receptor beta chains derived from one specimen sequenced in a study of CD8+CD57+ T cells in acquired aplastic anemia. Genomic DNA templated the TCR beta VDJ and CDR3 profiling. TCRdb ran MiXCR on the reads and lists one entry per CDR3 protein. This table holds around 400,000 distinct CDR3 sequences, 60% to 80% found once. Sequencing input: sorted CD4+, CD8+, or CD8+CD57+ T cells (not recorded which) from PBMCs. These receptors originate from a human donor in good health, serving as a control.

In its sample, this clonotype was seen many times. The chain has TRBV3-1 and TRBJ2-3; 7 positions match TRBD2. Losses at the gene ends were 1 base for V and 3 bases for J; bases not matched to a gene: 4. This CDR3 is 15 amino acids long. Per germline, CDR1 LGHDT and CDR2 YNNKEL (reference sequence). CDR3 protein: CASSQGTSETDTQYF. The CDR3 nucleotides read TGTGCCAGCAGCCAAGGGACTAGTGAAACAGATACGCAGTATTTT.

Remarks on this clonotype: The CDR3 does not close with the conserved phenylalanine or tryptophan, likely indicating a read error. It is unclear where the CDR3 begins or ends on the DNA, so no DNA is shown, and the CDR3 is as TCRdb lists it. The gene calls are TRBV7-2 and TRBJ1-1. CDR1 and CDR2 (germline): SGHTA, FQGNSA. The CDR3 is 12 residues long, counting both termini. CDR3 amino acids: CASSSRGTQDFG.

V and J are TRBV11-3 and TRBJ2-2, with D possibly TRBD1 on 6 matching bases. The CDR3 is 15 residues long. Germline V gene sequence: CDR1 SGHNT, CDR2 YENEEA. Trimming took 8 bases from V and 7 from J, leaving 20 bases between them. This CDR3 is CASGEGGYVLGELFF. CDR3 bases: TGTGCCAGCGGGGAAGGGGGATATGTCCTCGGGGAGCTGTTTTTT.

This chain uses TRBV20-1 with TRBJ2-3, with 7 bases that match TRBD2. Per the germline V gene, CDR1 is DFQATT and CDR2 is SNEGSKA (reference sequence). This CDR3 has 15 residues. With V trimmed by 6 bases and J by 4 bases, 13 bases remained unmatched. CDR3 DNA sequence: TGCAGTGCACTAGCGCCAACGGGAGCGGCAGATACGCAGTATTTT. As protein: CSALAPTGAADTQYF.

The rearrangement links TRBV7-2 to TRBJ2-2; D remains unclear. The V gene's germline CDR1 is SGHTA and CDR2 FQGNSA. This CDR3 comprises 12 residues. V shed 1 base and J shed 8 bases, with 5 bases lying between them. The CDR3 sequence is CASSLDTGELFF. Written as DNA, the CDR3 is TGTGCCAGCAGCTTAGATACAGGGGAGCTGTTTTTT. Combining the CDR3 with reference TRBV7-2 and TRBJ2-2 gives the whole variable domain GAGVSQSPSNKVTEKGKDVELRCDPISGHTALYWYRQSLGQGLEFLIYFQGNSAPDKSGLPSDRFSAERTGGSVSTLTIQRTQQEDSAVYLCASSLDTGELFFGEGSRLTVL.